This entry lists 27 T cell receptor beta chains sequenced from one sample in a study of a mutant IDH1 vaccine in newly diagnosed glioma. The time point denotes: week 35, safety follow-up. All doses held 300 ug of mutant IDH1 20-mer peptide, with topical imiquimod. These receptors have no identified antigens. This table comes from immunoSEQ multiplex PCR, and its TCRdb copy is limited to in-frame clones, with some not included. The sample yields more than 55,000 clones, approximately 81% seen once. The sample was PBMCs, taken from a glioma patient whose treatment included an IDH1 peptide vaccine. These receptors originate from a man aged 30 to 39 with glioma.

The chain has TRBV9 and TRBJ1-4, with a tentative D call TRBD1 (6 bases). The V gene lost 4 bases and the J gene lost 0 bases, with 19 bases spanning the gap. The CDR3 has 18 residues. The germline gives CDR1 SGDLS, CDR2 YYNGEE. CDR3 in DNA: TGTGCCAGCAGCCCAGAGCCCACAGGGTTTGCAACTAATGAAAAACTGTTTTTT. Translation: CASSPEPTGFATNEKLFF. Drawing the rest from reference TRBV9 and TRBJ1-4, the complete variable domain is DSGVTQTPKHLITATGQRVTLRCSPRSGDLSVYWYQQSLDQGLQFLIQYYNGEERAKGNILERFSAQQFPDLHSELNLSSLELGDSALYFCASSPEPTGFATNEKLFFGSGTQLSVL.

This chain connects TRBV11-3 to TRBJ1-5; D gene ambiguous. This CDR3 has 15 residues. The V gene lost 4 bases and the J gene lost 6 bases, with 16 bases spanning the gap. CDR1 and CDR2 from the germline V gene are SGHNT and YENEEA. The CDR3 DNA is TGTGCCAGCAGCTCCCTCTTTAGACCTGGTCAGCCCCAGCATTTT. Its protein product is CASSSLFRPGQPQHF.

Here the CDR3 reads CASSFDGQGLSYNEQFF. CDR3 DNA: TGTGCCAGCAGCTTCGACGGACAGGGCCTTTCCTACAATGAGCAGTTCTTC. This chain links TRBV11-2 with TRBJ2-1; TRBD1 agrees at 8 bases. In germline, CDR1 is SGHAT, CDR2 FQNNGV. This CDR3 spans 17 amino acids. V shed 3 bases and J 1 base; nucleotides not matched to a gene: 8.

A few counts support this clone. This chain uses TRBV30 with TRBJ1-5, with D uncertain. CDR1 is GTSNPN, CDR2 SVGIG, per germline (reference sequence). This CDR3 has 13 amino acids. Trimming took 2 bases from V and 0 from J, leaving 5 bases between them. This chain's CDR3 is CAWSKYSNQPQHF. DNA for the CDR3: TGTGCCTGGAGTAAATATAGCAATCAGCCCCAGCATTTT.

This clone is categorized as medium-sized. This sequence joins TRBV5-1 and TRBJ1-2, with 8 bases identical to TRBD1. Germline V gene sequence: CDR1 SGHRS, CDR2 YFSETQ. V shed 0 bases and J 6 bases; nucleotides not matched to a gene: 13. This CDR3 has 17 residues. CDR3: CASSLESPDRGVDGYTF. CDR3 DNA: TGCGCCAGCAGCTTGGAGAGCCCCGACAGGGGAGTTGATGGCTACACCTTC.

Concerning this clone: Other DNA sequences of this sample code for an identical CDR3. The chain employs TRBV18 and TRBJ1-1; no reliable D call. CDR3 length: 13 residues. CDR1 KGHSH and CDR2 LQKENI come from the germline V gene. Trimming stripped 0 bases from V and 0 bases from J, with 2 bases between. The CDR3 DNA is TGTGCCAGCTCACCACCAGTGAACACTGAAGCTTTCTTT. It encodes CASSPPVNTEAFF.

The chain recombines TRBV5-1 with TRBJ2-1; 7 nucleotides align to TRBD2. Germline CDR1 and CDR2: SGHRS and YFSETQ. Trimming at V came to 4 bases and at J to 1 base, leaving 2 bases not matched to a gene. The CDR3 covers 14 residues. CDR3 sequence (DNA): TGCGCCAGCAGCCGCGGGGGTTCCTACAATGAGCAGTTCTTC. Protein sequence: CASSRGGSYNEQFF.

This chain links TRBV15 with TRBJ1-1, with D uncertain. The CDR3 has 13 residues. The germline V gene has CDR1 LNHNV and CDR2 YYDKDF (reference sequence). The germline V and J ends were trimmed by 4 bases and 0 bases, with 6 bases remaining between them. The CDR3, as DNA: TGTGCCACCAGCAATTTCATGAACACTGAAGCTTTCTTT. Amino acid sequence: CATSNFMNTEAFF.

The J gene is TRBJ2-1, the V gene TRBV28; 10 positions match TRBD2. CDR3 length equals 16 residues. CDR1 and CDR2 from the germline V gene are MDHEN and SYDVKM. With V trimmed by 6 bases and J by 5 bases, 10 bases remained unmatched. Here the CDR3 reads CASRPFSGGKNNEQFF. The DNA of the CDR3 is TGTGCCAGCAGGCCCTTTAGCGGGGGGAAAAACAATGAGCAGTTCTTC.

The V call is TRBV5-1, the J call TRBJ2-7; TRBD1 matches 10 bases. CDR3 length equals 14 residues. The germline V gene has CDR1 SGHRS and CDR2 YFSETQ. J gave up 6 bases and V 3 bases, and 6 bases lay outside the gene matches. CDR3 nucleotides: TGCGCCAGCAGCTCCACCGGGACAGGGGCCGAGCAGTACTTC. It encodes CASSSTGTGAEQYF. The full variable domain, with the rest looked up from reference TRBV5-1 and TRBJ2-7, is KAGVTQTPRYLIKTRGQQVTLSCSPISGHRSVSWYQQTPGQGLQFLFEYFSETQRNKGNFPGRFSGRQFSNSRSEMNVSTLELGDSALYLCASSSTGTGAEQYFGPGTRLTVT.

The gene calls are TRBV9 and TRBJ2-2; D uncertain. The CDR3 has 18 residues. From germline, CDR1 is SGDLS and CDR2 YYNGEE. Trimming cost V 1 base and J 0 bases, with 16 bases left between them. The CDR3 DNA reads as TGTGCCAGCAGCGTAAAACCCCCCCGGGCAGCGAACACCGGGGAGCTGTTTTTT. Encoded protein: CASSVKPPRAANTGELFF.

The chain links TRBV21-1 to TRBJ1-2. TRBV21-1 is shown as a pseudogene. There are 15 residues in the CDR3. Here the CDR3 reads CASSKGRQGGRGYTF. The CDR3, as DNA: TGTGCCAGCAGCAAAGGAAGGCAGGGGGGGAGAGGCTACACCTTC.

As concerns this clone: The sample contains more than one DNA sequence encoding this CDR3. This rearrangement joins TRBV29-1 to TRBJ1-5; 7 bases map to TRBD1. In germline, CDR1 is SQVTM, CDR2 ANQGSEA. The CDR3 is 13 amino acids. Trimming removed 6 bases from V and 3 bases from J; junction bases left unmatched: 5. This CDR3 reads CSVETGDNQPQHF. For the CDR3, the DNA is TGCAGCGTCGAAACAGGGGACAATCAGCCCCAGCATTTT.

The chain combines TRBV29-1 with TRBJ2-7, with a possible D match to TRBD2 (5 bases). Between the trimmed V and J ends, which lost 6 bases and 5 bases, there was a span of 14 bases. Germline CDR1 reads SQVTM; CDR2 reads ANQGSEA. There are 12 residues in the CDR3. The CDR3 region is CSVGLGSDEQYF. CDR3 nucleotide sequence: TGCAGCGTCGGCTTGGGGAGCGACGAGCAGTACTTC.

CDR3 nucleotides: TGTGCCAGCAGCCAAGCTGACAGGGGGACCACTGGGAATGAAAAACTGTTTTTT. Protein product: CASSQADRGTTGNEKLFF. This chain connects TRBV14 to TRBJ1-4; TRBD1 aligns across 9 bases. The CDR3 is 18 amino acids. CDR1 SGHDN and CDR2 FVKESK come from the germline V gene. J lost 5 bases, V lost 1 base, and 11 bases had no gene match.

The chain is built from TRBV20-1 and TRBJ1-2; D remains ambiguous. This CDR3 region has 11 residues. Deletions cut 6 bases from V and 3 bases from J, with 8 bases between. CDR1 DFQATT and CDR2 SNEGSKA come from the germline V gene (reference sequence). The CDR3 loop is CSASSYYGYTF. In DNA, the CDR3 is TGCAGTGCATCGTCTTACTATGGCTACACCTTC.

This chain links TRBV27 with TRBJ2-5, with 8 positions matching TRBD2. The CDR3 is 18 amino acids. Germline trimming cut 4 bases from V and 5 bases from J; bases unmatched to any gene: 18. Germline V gene data show CDR1 as MNHEY and CDR2 as SMNVEV (reference sequence). The CDR3 DNA reads as TGTGCCAGCAGTTCACGGCTGGGCGGGGGGTACACGGGGGAGACCCAGTACTTC. Protein: CASSSRLGGGYTGETQYF.

This clone was seen a handful of times. This chain links TRBV5-1 with TRBJ2-5; no clear D. The ends were cut back, 2 bases at V and 0 bases at J, with 8 bases in the middle. In germline, CDR1 is SGHRS, CDR2 YFSETQ. The CDR3 has 14 residues. CDR3 nucleotides: TGCGCCAGCAGCTTTCAGCCGGACCAAGAGACCCAGTACTTC. Translation gives CASSFQPDQETQYF.

The chain uses TRBV23-1 and TRBJ1-2, with 8 nucleotides matching TRBD1. TRBV23-1 is identified as an open reading frame with a role that is uncertain. The J segment lost 4 bases and the V segment lost 0 bases, leaving 22 bases of the junction unmatched. The CDR3 spans 21 residues. The DNA of the CDR3 is TGCGCCAGCAGTCAATCGTGGCAGGGGGCCCTCCCGGGCTGTTCGCGCTATGGCTACACCTTC. It translates to CASSQSWQGALPGCSRYGYTF.

The chain combines TRBV10-2 with TRBJ2-7; D remains unclear. CDR1 and CDR2 (germline): WSHSY, SAAADI. This CDR3 is built from 13 residues. Trimming removed 3 bases from V and 9 bases from J, with 15 bases in between. CDR3 amino acids: CASSDLGKGRQYF. The CDR3 DNA follows: TGCGCCAGCAGTGATCTGGGGAAAGGTCGGCAGTACTTC.

This clone was picked up one time. The chain links TRBV6-5 to TRBJ1-1, with D maybe TRBD1 (5 bases). Trimming cost V 7 bases and J 4 bases, with 16 bases left between them. Per germline, CDR1 MNHEY and CDR2 SVGAGI. The CDR3 totals 14 residues. The CDR3 DNA follows: TGTGCCAGCAAATTGCAGGGTAGGCGCACTGAAGCTTTCTTT. This codes for CASKLQGRRTEAFF.

The V gene is TRBV7-9, the J gene TRBJ2-5, with 8 bases lining up with TRBD2. Germline V gives CDR1 SEHNR, CDR2 FQNEAQ (reference sequence). CDR3 length equals 14 residues. V was pared by 4 bases and J by 7 bases, with 8 bases of the junction left unmatched. The DNA for the CDR3 is TGTGCCAGCAGCTCCGGGACTAGAGTGGGGACCCAGTACTTC. It translates to CASSSGTRVGTQYF.

The V gene is TRBV6-5, the J gene TRBJ1-2, with D uncertain. The CDR3 contains 13 residues. The V gene's germline CDR1 is MNHEY and CDR2 SVGAGI. V gave up 5 bases and J gave up 4 bases, with 11 bases separating them. CDR3 in amino acids: CASSRGGFYGYTF. The CDR3 nucleotides are TGTGCCAGCAGTCGGGGTGGCTTCTATGGCTACACCTTC.

The chain combines TRBV5-4 with TRBJ1-4; 11 bases fit TRBD1. CDR3 length equals 14 residues. V gave up 4 bases and J gave up 6 bases; unmatched junction bases: 2. In germline, CDR1 is SGHNT, CDR2 YYREEE (reference sequence). The CDR3 region is CASSRDRGDEKLFF. In DNA, the CDR3 is TGTGCCAGCAGCAGGGACAGGGGGGATGAAAAACTGTTTTTT.

This clone was recorded a few times. This CDR3 is CASSLNPGQANEQFF. In nucleotides, the CDR3 is TGTGCCAGCAGCTTAAACCCGGGACAGGCAAATGAGCAGTTCTTC. The genes are TRBV7-6 and TRBJ2-1; 8 bases are a match to TRBD1. This CDR3 comprises 15 residues. V shed 2 bases, J shed 7 bases, and the junction held 7 bases outside the gene matches. CDR1 is SGHVS and CDR2 is FNYEAQ in the germline V gene.

This clone was picked up a small number of times. The J gene is TRBJ1-2, the V gene TRBV19, with 8 bases aligning to TRBD1. V trimming: 3 bases; J trimming: 5 bases; junction bases outside the gene matches: 2. The CDR3 contains 13 residues. Germline CDR1 and CDR2: LNHDA and SQIVND (reference sequence). This CDR3 is CASSIGTGYGYTF. The CDR3 DNA is TGTGCCAGTAGTATCGGGACAGGTTATGGCTACACCTTC. Together with reference TRBV19 and TRBJ1-2, the CDR3 gives the full variable domain: DGGITQSPKYLFRKEGQNVTLSCEQNLNHDAMYWYRQDPGQGLRLIYYSQIVNDFQKGDIAEGYSVSREKKESFPLTVTSAQKNPTAFYLCASSIGTGYGYTFGSGTRLTVV.

The CDR3 region has the DNA TGTGCCAGCAGTTTATTGGGAAATGGTGGCAATCAGCCCCAGCATTTT. Translated: CASSLLGNGGNQPQHF. This chain uses TRBV28 with TRBJ1-5; D gene ambiguous. Per the germline V gene, CDR1 is MDHEN and CDR2 is SYDVKM. V was clipped by 1 base and J by 2 bases, with 12 bases between them. The CDR3 runs to 16 residues.